The sequence of this T cell receptor beta chain was determined in a study of blood T cell repertoires in COVID-19. Study summary: Whether acute or convalescent, the COVID-19 samples came from the United States, Italy and Spain. PBMCs, B-cell-depleted T cells, or T cells provided the cDNA or gDNA that made up the material.

CDR1 and CDR2 (germline): SGHTA, FQGNSA. With 6 bases removed from V and 3 bases from J, the gap between germline ends came to 5 bases. The CDR3 runs to 11 residues. In the original workflow: Estimates of nucleated cell counts were drawn from the amplification of reference gene primers. The data were produced by immunoSEQ multiplex PCR, yet TCRdb's version contains in-frame clones alone and is incomplete. V, J and clone size are taken as reported in that table, and D and trimming were inferred from the DNA itself. The sample has roughly 80,000 clones, roughly 82% seen once. This clone has just one count. This same CDR3 is encoded by further DNA sequences in the sample.

This chain links TRBV7-2 with TRBJ1-1; D is undetermined. The sequence was obtained from a man aged 50 to 60 with acute or convalescent COVID-19. The sequenced sample was peripheral blood. CDR3 bases: TGTGCCAGCAGTCCGTACACTGAAGCTTTCTTT. This encodes CASSPYTEAFF. The variable domain in full, completed from reference TRBV7-2 and TRBJ1-1, reads GAGVSQSPSNKVTEKGKDVELRCDPISGHTALYWYRQSLGQGLEFLIYFQGNSAPDKSGLPSDRFSAERTGGSVSTLTIQRTQQEDSAVYLCASSPYTEAFFGQGTRLTVV.